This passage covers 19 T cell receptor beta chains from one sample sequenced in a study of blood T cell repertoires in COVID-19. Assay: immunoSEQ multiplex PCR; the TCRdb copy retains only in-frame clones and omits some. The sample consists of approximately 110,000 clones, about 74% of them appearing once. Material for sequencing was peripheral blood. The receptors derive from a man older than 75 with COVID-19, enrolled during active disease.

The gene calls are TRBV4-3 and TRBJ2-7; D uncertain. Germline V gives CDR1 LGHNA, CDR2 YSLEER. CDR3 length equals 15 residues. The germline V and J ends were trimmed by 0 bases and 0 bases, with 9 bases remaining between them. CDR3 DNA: TGCGCCAGCAGCCAAGAAAACAGAATCTCCTACGAGCAGTACTTC. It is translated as CASSQENRISYEQYF.

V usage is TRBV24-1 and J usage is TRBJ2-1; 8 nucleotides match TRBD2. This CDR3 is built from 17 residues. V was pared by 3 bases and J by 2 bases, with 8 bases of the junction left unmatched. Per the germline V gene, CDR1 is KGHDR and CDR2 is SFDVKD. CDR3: CATSDELTGGAYNEQFF. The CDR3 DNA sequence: TGTGCCACCAGTGATGAGTTAACGGGAGGGGCCTACAATGAGCAGTTCTTC.

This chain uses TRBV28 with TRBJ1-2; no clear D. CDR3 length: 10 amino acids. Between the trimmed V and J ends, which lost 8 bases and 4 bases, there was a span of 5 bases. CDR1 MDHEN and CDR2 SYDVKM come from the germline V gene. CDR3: CASGLYGYTF. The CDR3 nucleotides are TGTGCCAGCGGGCTCTATGGCTACACCTTC.

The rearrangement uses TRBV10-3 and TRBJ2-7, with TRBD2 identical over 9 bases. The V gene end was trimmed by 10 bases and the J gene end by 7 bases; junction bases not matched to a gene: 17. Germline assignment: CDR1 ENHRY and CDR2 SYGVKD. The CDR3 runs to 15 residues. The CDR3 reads CATFSQTSGLLEQYF. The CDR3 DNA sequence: TGTGCCACTTTCTCCCAGACTAGCGGCCTTTTGGAGCAGTACTTC.

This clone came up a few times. As DNA, the CDR3 is TGTGCCACCAGCACTAATGGCGGGAGGGCCCAAGAGACCCAGTACTTC. It encodes CATSTNGGRAQETQYF. V is TRBV15 and J is TRBJ2-5, with 9 nucleotides matching TRBD2. J was trimmed by 1 base and V by 4 bases; bases with no gene match: 7. This CDR3 is 16 amino acids long. The germline gives CDR1 LNHNV, CDR2 YYDKDF (reference sequence).

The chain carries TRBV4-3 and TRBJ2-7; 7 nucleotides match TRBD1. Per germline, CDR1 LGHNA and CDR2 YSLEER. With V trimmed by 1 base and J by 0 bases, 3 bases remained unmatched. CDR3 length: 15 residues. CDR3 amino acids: CASSQAGTDSYEQYF. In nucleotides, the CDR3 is TGCGCCAGCAGCCAAGCCGGGACAGACTCCTACGAGCAGTACTTC.

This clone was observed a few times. Here the CDR3 reads CASSFSGLPSDTQYF. The CDR3 region has the DNA TGTGCCAGCAGCTTTTCAGGCCTCCCGTCGGATACGCAGTATTTT. The chain employs TRBV7-3 and TRBJ2-3; D not resolved. CDR1 is SGHTA and CDR2 is FQGTGA in the germline V gene. V was trimmed by 3 bases and J by 6 bases, leaving 16 bases between them. The CDR3 runs 15 residues. The entire variable domain, with the rest obtained from reference TRBV7-3 and TRBJ2-3, is as follows: GAGVSQTPSNKVTEKGKYVELRCDPISGHTALYWYRQSLGQGPEFLIYFQGTGAADDSGLPNDRFFAVRPEGSVSTLKIQRTERGDSAVYLCASSFSGLPSDTQYFGPGTRLTVL.

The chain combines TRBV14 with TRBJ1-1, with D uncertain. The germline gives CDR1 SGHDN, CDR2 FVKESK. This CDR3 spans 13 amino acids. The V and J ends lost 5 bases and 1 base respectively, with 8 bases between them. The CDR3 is CASSTYENTEAFF. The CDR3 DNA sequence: TGTGCCAGCAGCACCTACGAGAACACTGAAGCTTTCTTT.

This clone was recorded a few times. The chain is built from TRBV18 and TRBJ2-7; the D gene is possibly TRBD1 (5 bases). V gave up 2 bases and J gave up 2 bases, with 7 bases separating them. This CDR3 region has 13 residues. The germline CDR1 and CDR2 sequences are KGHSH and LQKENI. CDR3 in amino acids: CASSPGAAYEQYF. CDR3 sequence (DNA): TGTGCCAGCTCACCAGGGGCTGCCTACGAGCAGTACTTC. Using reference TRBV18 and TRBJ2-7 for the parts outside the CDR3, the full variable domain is NAGVMQNPRHLVRRRGQEARLRCSPMKGHSHVYWYRQLPEEGLKFMVYLQKENIIDESGMPKERFSAEFPKEGPSILRIQQVVRGDSAAYFCASSPGAAYEQYFGPGTRLTVT.

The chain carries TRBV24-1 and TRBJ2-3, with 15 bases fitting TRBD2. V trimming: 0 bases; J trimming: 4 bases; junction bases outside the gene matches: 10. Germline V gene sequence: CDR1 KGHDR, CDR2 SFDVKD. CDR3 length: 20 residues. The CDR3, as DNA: TGTGCCACCAGTGATTTGGGACTAGCGGGAGGGCCTGGTTCATCAGATACGCAGTATTTT. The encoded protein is CATSDLGLAGGPGSSDTQYF.

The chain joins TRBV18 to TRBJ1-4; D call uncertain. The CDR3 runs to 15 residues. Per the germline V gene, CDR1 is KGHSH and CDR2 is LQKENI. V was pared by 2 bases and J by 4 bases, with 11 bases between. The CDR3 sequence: CASSPLNGLNEKLFF. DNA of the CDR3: TGTGCCAGCTCACCATTGAACGGACTTAATGAAAAACTGTTTTTT.

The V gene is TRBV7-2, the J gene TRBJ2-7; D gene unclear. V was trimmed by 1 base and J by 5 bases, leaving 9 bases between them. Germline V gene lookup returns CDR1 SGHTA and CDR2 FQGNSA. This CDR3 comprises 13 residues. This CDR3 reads CASSLERLDEQYF. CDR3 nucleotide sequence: TGTGCCAGCAGCTTAGAGAGACTTGACGAGCAGTACTTC.

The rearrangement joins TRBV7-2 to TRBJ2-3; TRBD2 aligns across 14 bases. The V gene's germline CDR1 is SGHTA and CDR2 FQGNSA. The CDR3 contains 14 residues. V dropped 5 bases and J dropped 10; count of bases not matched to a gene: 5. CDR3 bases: TGTGCCAGCAGCCCGACTAGCGGGAGGGAGGCGCAGTATTTT. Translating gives CASSPTSGREAQYF.

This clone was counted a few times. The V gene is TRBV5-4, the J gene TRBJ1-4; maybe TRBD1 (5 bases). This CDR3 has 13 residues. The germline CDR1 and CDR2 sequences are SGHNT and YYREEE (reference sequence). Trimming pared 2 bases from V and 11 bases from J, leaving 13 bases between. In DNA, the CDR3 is TGTGCCAGCAGCTTTGCGGAGGGGCGCAAACTGTTTTTT. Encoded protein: CASSFAEGRKLFF.

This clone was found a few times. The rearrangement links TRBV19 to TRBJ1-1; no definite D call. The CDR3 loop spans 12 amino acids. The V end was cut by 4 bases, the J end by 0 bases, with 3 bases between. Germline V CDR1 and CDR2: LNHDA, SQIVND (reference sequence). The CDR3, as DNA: TGTGCCAGTAGTAACTTGAACACTGAAGCTTTCTTT. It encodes CASSNLNTEAFF.

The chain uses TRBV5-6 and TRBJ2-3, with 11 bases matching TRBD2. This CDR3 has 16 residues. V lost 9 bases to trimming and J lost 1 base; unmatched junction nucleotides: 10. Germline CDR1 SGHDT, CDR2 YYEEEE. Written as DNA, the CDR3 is TGTGCCACAGACAGGGGGGGACTAGCGGGCACAGATACGCAGTATTTT. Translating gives CATDRGGLAGTDTQYF.

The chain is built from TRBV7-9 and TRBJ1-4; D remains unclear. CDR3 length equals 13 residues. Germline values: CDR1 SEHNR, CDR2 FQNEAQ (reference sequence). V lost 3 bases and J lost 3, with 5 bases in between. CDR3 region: CASSFLSNEKLFF. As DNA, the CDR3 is TGTGCCAGCAGCTTTTTATCTAATGAAAAACTGTTTTTT.

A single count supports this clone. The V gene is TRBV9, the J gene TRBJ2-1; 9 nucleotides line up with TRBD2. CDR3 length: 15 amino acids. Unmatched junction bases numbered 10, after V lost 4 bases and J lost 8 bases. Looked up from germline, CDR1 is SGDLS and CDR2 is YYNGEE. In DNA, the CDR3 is TGTGCCAGCAGCCCTTACCCGGGACTAGCACATGAGCAGTTCTTC. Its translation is CASSPYPGLAHEQFF.

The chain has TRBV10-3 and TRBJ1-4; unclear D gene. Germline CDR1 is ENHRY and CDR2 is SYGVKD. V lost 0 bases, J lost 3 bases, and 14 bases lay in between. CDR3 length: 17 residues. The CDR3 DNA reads TGTGCCATCAGTGAGTCCCCCGCAGGTACCTCTAATGAAAAACTGTTTTTT. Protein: CAISESPAGTSNEKLFF.